This T cell receptor beta chain is drawn from a study of T cell responses to AZD1222 COVID-19 vaccine (TCRdb year 2021). Context from the whole study: A total of over 230 trial participants underwent TCR sequencing, of whom 207 received two doses of AZD1222 and about 26 received two doses of the MenACWY control vaccine. Trial participants were enrolled by age into subgroups of 18-55, 56-69 and 70-plus years, and around 150, 28 and 57 TCR-sequenced participants, respectively, were included in these subgroups. General conclusions and limits of the study: No day 14 peak-response samples were available, so repertoires were characterized only after the peak T cell response. In the small 56-69-year group, the increase in depth fell short of significance, most likely because of low power. Conclusions about previously exposed vaccinees are limited, since just 5 to 7 AZD1222 recipients were seropositive for SARS-CoV-2 at baseline. Nearly half of unique spike-specific TCRs reportedly recognized epitopes outside regions mutated in the B.1.351 and B.1.1.7 variants. After two AZD1222 doses, both the breadth and the depth of spike-specific TCRs were significantly higher than at day 0 and than in MenACWY recipients. Participants were mostly white British, with more females than males. The authors suggested clonal diversity may have been underestimated. CD4 TCRs associated with the vaccine covered the entire spike protein, and the dominant responses were in regions 160-218 and 743-854.

The CDR3 regions of human TCRbeta chains were analyzed by immunosequencing. Under the source paper's analysis protocol: Repertoire TCRs were matched against a reference library of SARS-CoV-2-specific TCRs generated with the MIRA antigen-specificity platform. Breadth was defined as the fraction of unique TCRs that were SARS-CoV-2-associated, and depth was defined as the fraction of total T cells that were SARS-CoV-2-associated. Using the MIRA data, each spike-specific TCR was mapped to the spike region that the TCR reacts to and placed in a CD4 or CD8 class. Log10-transformed breadth and depth values were compared by one-way ANOVA with Sidak's multiple comparisons tests. The source is immuneACCESS, and TCRdb retained only in-frame sequences with V and J called. Part of the clones is not carried over; for the studies checked, unresolved V genes explain less than half of this, and the remainder is unexplained. V and J calls plus clone size are reproduced from that table; the DNA served to infer D and trimming. This sample holds 250,000 to 300,000 clones; 94% were observed only once. The ten largest make up less than 0.65% of the sample.

This clone was recorded a few times. It has no known antigen specificity. The input lacks base qualities; no much larger clone sits a single base away. From cysteine to phenylalanine, the CDR3 is 14 amino acids long. Only CDR3 DNA remains: 42 bases, in frame from the first base. Looking up the germline V gene yields CDR1 SGHRS and CDR2 YFSETQ. V is pared back by 1 base and J by 5 bases, with 10 bases lying between the germline termini. What this sample's time point label stands for: about 28 days (+/-7) after the second vaccine dose. AZD1222 recipients with second doses at about 4 weeks or about 12 weeks were pooled, because spike-specific TCR depth and breadth did not differ between schedules. Samples from vaccinated people were obtained from the UK trials COV001 and COV002, which included a single-blind randomized controlled phase 2/3 trial of AZD1222 (ChAdOx1 nCoV-19) in healthy adults. For TCRbeta chain sequencing, PBMC samples from trial participants were taken at day 0 and at day 28 after the second dose.

Sequencing used peripheral blood, obtained 28 days after the second AZD1222 dose. The receptor comes from an adult who received the AZD1222 COVID-19 vaccine. The V gene is TRBV5-1 and the J gene is TRBJ2-1, with the D gene uncertain. The nucleotides are TGCGCCAGCAGCTTGAACGGGCCTCACAATGAGCAGTTCTTC. This translates into CASSLNGPHNEQFF.